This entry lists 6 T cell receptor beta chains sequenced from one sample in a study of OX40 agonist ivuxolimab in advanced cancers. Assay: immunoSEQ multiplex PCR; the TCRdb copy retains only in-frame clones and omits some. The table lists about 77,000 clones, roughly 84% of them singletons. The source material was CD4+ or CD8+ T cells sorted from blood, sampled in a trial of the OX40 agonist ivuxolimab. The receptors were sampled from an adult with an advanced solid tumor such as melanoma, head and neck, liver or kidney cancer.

CDR3 region: CASSDKGSGANVLTF. In DNA form, the CDR3 reads TGTGCCAGCAGTGATAAAGGCTCTGGGGCCAACGTCCTGACTTTC. The rearrangement uses TRBV2 and TRBJ2-6; D remains ambiguous. CDR1 and CDR2 (germline): SNHLY, FYNNEI. The CDR3 sequence is 15 residues long. V lost 3 bases to trimming and J lost 0 bases, with 6 bases between them.

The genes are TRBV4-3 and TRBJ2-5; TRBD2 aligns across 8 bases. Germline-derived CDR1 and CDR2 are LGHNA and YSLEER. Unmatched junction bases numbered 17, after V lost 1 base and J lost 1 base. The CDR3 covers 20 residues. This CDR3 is CASSQGFVERELSGQETQYF. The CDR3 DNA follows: TGCGCCAGCAGCCAAGGGTTTGTGGAGCGGGAGCTGTCGGGCCAAGAGACCCAGTACTTC.

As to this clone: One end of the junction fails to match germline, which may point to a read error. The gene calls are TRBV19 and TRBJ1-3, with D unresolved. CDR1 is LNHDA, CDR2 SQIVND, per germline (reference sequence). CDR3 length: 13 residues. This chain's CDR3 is CGVGGSSGNTIYF. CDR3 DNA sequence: TGCGGAGTGGGAGGGAGCTCTGGAAACACCATATATTTT.

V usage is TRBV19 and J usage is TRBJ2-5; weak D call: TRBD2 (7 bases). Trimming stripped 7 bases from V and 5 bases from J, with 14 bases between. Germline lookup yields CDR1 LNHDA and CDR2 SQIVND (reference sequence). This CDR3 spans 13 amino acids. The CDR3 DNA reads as TGTGCCAGTACCATCCGGGGGGCCGAGACCCAGTACTTC. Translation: CASTIRGAETQYF.

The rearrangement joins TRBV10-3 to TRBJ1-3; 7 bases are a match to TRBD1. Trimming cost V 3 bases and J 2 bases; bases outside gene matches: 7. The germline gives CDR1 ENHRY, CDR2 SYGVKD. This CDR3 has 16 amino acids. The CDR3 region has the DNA TGTGCCATCAGTGACAGGGGGAGTAGAACTGGAAACACCATATATTTT. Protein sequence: CAISDRGSRTGNTIYF.

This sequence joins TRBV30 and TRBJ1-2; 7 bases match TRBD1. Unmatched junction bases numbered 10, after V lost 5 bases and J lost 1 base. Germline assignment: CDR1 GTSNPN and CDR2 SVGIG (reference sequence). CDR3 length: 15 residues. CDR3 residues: CAWGFGQVRNYGYTF. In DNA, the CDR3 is TGTGCCTGGGGCTTCGGACAGGTCCGTAACTATGGCTACACCTTC.